Below, 20 T cell receptor beta chains from the same sample are listed, as sequenced in a study of T cells in Graves' hyperthyroidism and ophthalmopathy. TCR beta CDR3 regions were amplified from RNA transcripts. Carried out on the TCR CDR3, a first-round RT-PCR used the HTBI primer set. One entry per CDR3 protein, called by TCRdb with MiXCR from the multiplex PCR reads. The sample contains 300,000 to 350,000 distinct CDR3 sequences, under 25% of which appear only once. The sequencing sample was made of blood. These receptors all come from a woman aged 50 to 60 with Graves' hyperthyroidism.

This clonotype was counted at least ten times. A read error may produce the germline difference seen at one junction end. The gene calls are TRBV3-1 and TRBJ2-5; the D gene is possibly TRBD1 (5 bases). The CDR3 has 14 amino acids. Germline V gene data show CDR1 as LGHDT and CDR2 as YNNKEL (reference sequence). DNA for the CDR3: TGTGCCAGCAGCCCCGACAGTCCCCAAGAAACCCAGTACTTC. It translates to CASSPDSPQETQYF.

This clonotype was seen a handful of times. The chain couples TRBV3-1 to TRBJ2-1, with 8 bases matching TRBD2. The CDR3 totals 16 residues. CDR1 LGHDT and CDR2 YNNKEL come from the germline V gene (reference sequence). The ends lost 7 bases at V and 3 bases at J; junction bases unmatched: 11. The CDR3 loop is CASTPRGGEVYNEQFF. The CDR3 coding sequence is TGTGCCAGCACCCCCCGGGGGGGGGAGGTCTACAATGAGCAGTTCTTC.

This clonotype has more than one count but fewer than ten. The chain carries TRBV19 and TRBJ2-1, with D possibly TRBD1 on 6 matching bases. This CDR3 comprises 11 residues. From germline, CDR1 is LNHDA and CDR2 SQIVND (reference sequence). The ends were cut back, 8 bases at V and 9 bases at J, with 11 bases in the middle. The CDR3 DNA sequence: TGTGCCAGTGGGGGCTTTAGTGAGCAGTTCTTC. It yields the protein CASGGFSEQFF.

This clonotype was recorded a few times. This may stem from a read error, because a much larger clone lies one nucleotide away. J is TRBJ1-6 and V is TRBV12-3 or TRBV12-4; no reliable D call. The CDR3 has 15 amino acids. This CDR3 reads CASSPSRGSNPPLHF. CDR3 DNA sequence: TGTGCCAGCAGTCCTTCACGAGGATCTAATCCACCCCTCCACTTT.

CDR3 sequence reads: CASSQRSRCNEQFF. The CDR3 DNA reads TGTGCCAGCAGCCAACGGTCAAGATGCAATGAGCAGTTCTTC. This chain connects TRBV3-1 to TRBJ2-1, with D uncertain. Germline values: CDR1 LGHDT, CDR2 YNNKEL (reference sequence). This CDR3 contains 14 residues. V was cut by 2 bases and J by 6 bases, with 11 bases left in between.

This clonotype was observed many times. This rearrangement joins TRBV10-1 to TRBJ2-2; D remains ambiguous. The CDR3 is 14 residues long. CDR1 WNHNN and CDR2 SYGVQD come from the germline V gene (reference sequence). The V end was cut by 2 bases, the J end by 1 base, with 5 bases between. CDR3 nucleotide sequence: TGCGCCAGCAGTGAGACAGAGAACACCGGGGAGCTGTTTTTT. Translated, it gives CASSETENTGELFF.

This chain uses TRBV20-1 with TRBJ2-1, with 7 bases aligning to TRBD2. With 6 bases clipped from V and 9 bases from J, the junction kept 14 bases outside the gene matches. The CDR3 sequence is 14 residues long. Germline values: CDR1 DFQATT, CDR2 SNEGSKA (reference sequence). The DNA for the CDR3 is TGCAGTGCCGGGGAGGGGAGGGTTAGCGGTGAGCAGTTCTTC. This gives the protein CSAGEGRVSGEQFF.

At least ten counts were recorded for this clonotype. J is TRBJ2-7 and V is TRBV28, with D maybe TRBD1 (5 bases). The CDR3 runs to 13 residues. Looked up from germline, CDR1 is MDHEN and CDR2 is SYDVKM. Trimming shortened V by 3 bases and J by 3 bases, and 9 bases separated the two germline ends. The chain's CDR3 is CASSLDKFYEQYF. As DNA, the CDR3 is TGTGCCAGCAGTTTGGACAAATTCTACGAGCAGTACTTC. Full variable domain (outside the CDR3, taken from reference TRBV28 and TRBJ2-7): DVKVTQSSRYLVKRTGEKVFLECVQDMDHENMFWYRQDPGLGLRLIYFSYDVKMKEKGDIPEGYSVSREKKERFSLILESASTNQTSMYLCASSLDKFYEQYFGPGTRLTVT.

Ten or more counts support this clonotype. This chain links TRBV6-1 with TRBJ1-1; D is uncertain. This CDR3 region has 13 residues. In germline, CDR1 is MNHNS, CDR2 SASEGT. V was trimmed by 6 bases and J by 4 bases, leaving 12 bases between them. CDR3: CASRGLSGTEAFF. CDR3 in DNA: TGTGCCAGCAGAGGCCTGTCCGGCACTGAAGCTTTCTTT.

This chain's CDR3 is CASSTAPANTGELFF. CDR3 sequence (DNA): TGTGCCAGCAGTACCGCCCCGGCGAACACCGGGGAGCTGTTTTTT. V usage is TRBV28 and J usage is TRBJ2-2; D is ambiguous. The V end lost 5 bases, the J end lost 0 bases, and 10 bases lay between the germline ends. CDR3 length equals 15 residues. Germline CDR1 reads MDHEN; CDR2 reads SYDVKM. Together with reference TRBV28 and TRBJ2-2, the CDR3 gives the full variable domain: DVKVTQSSRYLVKRTGEKVFLECVQDMDHENMFWYRQDPGLGLRLIYFSYDVKMKEKGDIPEGYSVSREKKERFSLILESASTNQTSMYLCASSTAPANTGELFFGEGSRLTVL.

On this clonotype: Given a much more abundant clone one base away, this may be a read error. The gene calls are TRBV15 and TRBJ2-1; 8 bases match TRBD1. CDR3 length equals 15 residues. After removal of 4 bases from V and 8 bases from J, the junction contained 10 bases not matched to a gene. The germline V gene encodes CDR1 LNHNV and CDR2 YYDKDF (reference sequence). The CDR3 loop reads CATSKDRERRDEQFF. CDR3 coding DNA: TGTGCCACCAGCAAGGACAGGGAGCGAAGAGATGAGCAGTTCTTC. The full variable domain, completed using reference TRBV15 and TRBJ2-1, is DAMVIQNPRYQVTQFGKPVTLSCSQTLNHNVMYWYQQKSSQAPKLLFHYYDKDFNNEADTPDNFQSRRPNTSFCFLDIRSPGLGDTAMYLCATSKDRERRDEQFFGPGTRLTVL.

This clonotype was seen at least ten times. The chain links TRBV28 to TRBJ1-1, with no clear D. The CDR3 consists of 14 residues. Germline assignment: CDR1 MDHEN and CDR2 SYDVKM. V gave up 8 bases and J gave up 0 bases, with 13 bases separating them. In nucleotides, the CDR3 is TGTGCCAGCTTTCCGAGAGCCATGAACACTGAAGCTTTCTTT. Amino acids: CASFPRAMNTEAFF.

The rearrangement joins TRBV3-1 to TRBJ1-3; TRBD1 matches at 7 bases. The ends lost 3 bases at V and 0 bases at J; junction bases unmatched: 5. The CDR3 length is 16 residues. Germline CDR1 LGHDT, CDR2 YNNKEL (reference sequence). The CDR3, as DNA: TGTGCCAGCAGCCAGGGGACAGCCTTCTCTGGAAACACCATATATTTT. Amino acids: CASSQGTAFSGNTIYF.

The CDR3 region is CASSFQGPPYGYTF. The CDR3 DNA follows: TGTGCCAGCAGCTTCCAGGGGCCCCCCTATGGCTACACCTTC. The chain joins TRBV5-5 to TRBJ1-2; D may be TRBD1 (6 bases). The CDR3 length is 14 residues. Germline lookup yields CDR1 SGHKS and CDR2 YYEKEE (reference sequence). Deletions cut 2 bases from V and 4 bases from J, with 12 bases between.

As concerns this clonotype: This may arise from a read error, as a much more abundant clone is one base away. This chain uses TRBV2 with TRBJ2-2, with 10 bases identical to TRBD1. V gave up 9 bases and J gave up 2 bases; unmatched junction bases: 3. The CDR3 runs to 14 residues. The germline V gene has CDR1 SNHLY and CDR2 FYNNEI. CDR3 DNA: TGTGCCAGGGGGACAGGGGAAAACACCGGGGAGCTGTTTTTT. Its translation is CARGTGENTGELFF. The whole variable domain, filled in from reference TRBV2 and TRBJ2-2, reads EPEVTQTPSHQVTQMGQEVILRCVPISNHLYFYWYRQILGQKVEFLVSFYNNEISEKSEIFDDQFSVERPDGSNFTLKIRSTKLEDSAMYFCARGTGENTGELFFGEGSRLTVL.

This clonotype was seen repeatedly, ten times or more. The chain couples TRBV12-3 or TRBV12-4 to TRBJ1-5; 8 positions match TRBD1. V lost 1 base to trimming and J lost 3 bases; unmatched junction nucleotides: 14. The CDR3 spans 19 residues. The DNA for the CDR3 is TGTGCCAGCAGTTTAGTTCGCGGAAGGGGACAGGAATTCAATCAGCCCCAGCATTTT. Translated, it gives CASSLVRGRGQEFNQPQHF.

This chain connects TRBV25-1 to TRBJ2-2; 8 bases align to TRBD2. V was clipped by 5 bases and J by 6 bases; unmatched bases: 2. CDR1 and CDR2 from the germline V gene are MGHDK and SYGVNS. This CDR3 is built from 13 residues. The chain's CDR3 is CASSRGGSGELFF. The CDR3 bases are TGTGCCAGCAGTCGGGGGGGGTCCGGGGAGCTGTTTTTT. Using reference TRBV25-1 and TRBJ2-2 for the parts outside the CDR3, the full variable domain is EADIYQTPRYLVIGTGKKITLECSQTMGHDKMYWYQQDPGMELHLIHYSYGVNSTEKGDLSSESTVSRIRTEHFPLTLESARPSHTSQYLCASSRGGSGELFFGEGSRLTVL.

This clonotype has a handful of counts. The chain is built from TRBV24-1 and TRBJ2-7; D remains ambiguous. Germline CDR1 KGHDR, CDR2 SFDVKD. The CDR3 runs to 14 residues. Deletions cut 1 base from V and 0 bases from J, with 6 bases between. The CDR3 DNA follows: TGTGCCACCAGTGATTTTGTAAGCTCCTACGAGCAGTACTTC. Its protein is CATSDFVSSYEQYF.

The chain combines TRBV29-1 with TRBJ2-5; D is possibly TRBD1 (5 bases). V lost 4 bases, J lost 5 bases, and 14 bases lay in between. The CDR3 contains 13 residues. CDR1 SQVTM and CDR2 ANQGSEA come from the germline V gene. CDR3 in DNA: TGCAGCGTTGTCCCAGGGCGCTGGGAGACCCAGTACTTC. Translating it yields CSVVPGRWETQYF.

The rearrangement uses TRBV11-3 and TRBJ2-6, with 8 bases aligning to TRBD1. CDR1 SGHNT and CDR2 YENEEA come from the germline V gene. CDR3 length: 15 amino acids. V dropped 5 bases and J dropped 3; count of bases not matched to a gene: 3. In DNA form, the CDR3 reads TGTGCCAGCAGCCGCAGGGGGCTTGGGGCCAACGTCCTGACTTTC. Protein sequence: CASSRRGLGANVLTF.